The 29 T cell receptor beta chains in this list originate from one sample, sequenced in a study of blood T cell repertoires in COVID-19 (dated by TCRdb to 2018 to 2021). Libraries were built with the immunoSEQ multiplex PCR assay. The source is immuneACCESS, and TCRdb retained only in-frame sequences with V and J called. Part of the clones is not carried over; for the studies checked, unresolved V genes explain less than half of this, and the remainder is unexplained. A total of about 150,000 clones appear in this sample, approximately 90% of them only once. The ten most abundant clones make up more than 1% of the sample. The sequencing sample was made of PBMCs or T cells enriched from blood (not recorded which). Source of these receptors: a woman aged 25-40 years with acute COVID-19.

This chain connects TRBV3-1 (or the pseudogene TRBV3-2) to TRBJ2-7; D is ambiguous. Germline CDR1 and CDR2: LGHDT and YNNKEL (reference sequence). This CDR3 comprises 13 residues. V lost 1 base and J 3 bases, leaving 7 bases between the germline ends. The CDR3 coding sequence is TGTGCCAGCAGCCAAGCTACTGGCTACGAGCAGTACTTC. It codes for CASSQATGYEQYF.

The CDR3 sequence: CASSLARHNYEQYF. The CDR3 region has the DNA TGTGCCAGCAGTTTAGCCAGGCATAACTACGAGCAGTACTTC. This chain joins TRBV27 and TRBJ2-7; unclear D gene. CDR3 size: 14 residues. Looked up from germline, CDR1 is MNHEY and CDR2 is SMNVEV (reference sequence). V dropped 2 bases and J dropped 3 bases, with 11 bases sitting between them.

The rearrangement links TRBV28 to TRBJ1-4, with D maybe TRBD1 (5 bases). This CDR3 has 15 amino acids. CDR1 is MDHEN, CDR2 SYDVKM, per germline. V was pared by 8 bases and J by 8 bases, with 21 bases between. The CDR3 DNA reads TGTGCCAGCCGGGCGGGGGACGCAAAAGGCGAAAAACTGTTTTTT. Residues: CASRAGDAKGEKLFF.

The gene calls are TRBV6-1 and TRBJ2-1, with TRBD2 matching 10 bases. Germline CDR1 reads MNHNS; CDR2 reads SASEGT. The CDR3 runs 16 residues. The J segment lost 7 bases and the V segment lost 3 bases, leaving 9 bases of the junction unmatched. The CDR3 loop reads CASSDPASGSSNEQFF. The DNA of the CDR3 is TGTGCCAGCAGTGATCCGGCTAGCGGGAGTTCGAATGAGCAGTTCTTC.

This chain links TRBV11-2 with TRBJ2-5; 9 nucleotides match TRBD2. CDR1 SGHAT and CDR2 FQNNGV come from the germline V gene. V gave up 6 bases and J gave up 0 bases; unmatched junction bases: 5. The CDR3 is 15 residues long. The chain's CDR3 is CASRIAGAYQETQYF. In nucleotides, the CDR3 is TGTGCCAGCAGGATAGCGGGAGCGTACCAAGAGACCCAGTACTTC.

The count of this clone is one. This chain connects TRBV5-8 to TRBJ2-3; 7 bases match TRBD1. Per germline, CDR1 SGHTS and CDR2 YDEGEE. The V gene end was trimmed by 4 bases and the J gene end by 5 bases; junction bases not matched to a gene: 10. The CDR3 covers 15 residues. The CDR3: CASSPQMTGRDTQYF. The CDR3 nucleotides are TGTGCCAGCAGCCCGCAGATGACAGGGAGAGATACGCAGTATTTT.

The chain employs TRBV19 and TRBJ1-4, with D perhaps matching TRBD1 (6 bases). CDR1 LNHDA and CDR2 SQIVND come from the germline V gene (reference sequence). With 3 bases removed from V and 0 bases from J, the gap between germline ends came to 17 bases. The CDR3 length is 18 residues. CDR3 sequence reads: CASSIYGTGTPTNEKLFF. The DNA of the CDR3 is TGTGCCAGTAGTATTTACGGAACAGGGACCCCAACTAATGAAAAACTGTTTTTT.

Written as DNA, the CDR3 is TGTGCCAGCACCCTAGCGGGAGAAACAGATACGCAGTATTTT. Translation gives CASTLAGETDTQYF. The genes are TRBV7-9 and TRBJ2-3; 10 nucleotides line up with TRBD2. The CDR3 runs to 14 residues. V gave up 7 bases and J gave up 3 bases; unmatched junction bases: 4. Germline V gene sequence: CDR1 SEHNR, CDR2 FQNEAQ (reference sequence).

This chain joins TRBV9 and TRBJ1-2; D is undetermined. There are 13 residues in the CDR3. V lost 3 bases and J 7 bases, leaving 13 bases between the germline ends. Germline values: CDR1 SGDLS, CDR2 YYNGEE. The CDR3 spells CASSAGELFGYTF. Written as DNA, the CDR3 is TGTGCCAGCAGCGCTGGGGAGTTGTTTGGCTACACCTTC.

This chain connects TRBV9 to TRBJ2-2; the D is unclear. The V and J ends lost 0 bases and 4 bases respectively, with 7 bases between them. In germline, CDR1 is SGDLS, CDR2 YYNGEE. The CDR3 runs 14 residues. The CDR3 reads CASSVGRSTGELFF. The CDR3 region has the DNA TGTGCCAGCAGCGTAGGGAGATCCACCGGGGAGCTGTTTTTT.

The V and J genes are TRBV11-2 and TRBJ2-1; 7 bases are shared with TRBD2. From germline, CDR1 is SGHAT and CDR2 FQNNGV. The CDR3 length is 15 residues. Trimming took 0 bases from V and 10 from J; bases not matched to a gene: 9. As DNA, the CDR3 is TGTGCCAGCAGCTTAGACGGGGCGGGAGTCGACGAGCAGTTCTTC. Translating gives CASSLDGAGVDEQFF. Complete variable domain (other parts from reference TRBV11-2 and TRBJ2-1): EAGVAQSPRYKIIEKRQSVAFWCNPISGHATLYWYQQILGQGPKLLIQFQNNGVVDDSQLPKDRFSAERLKGVDSTLKIQPAKLEDSAVYLCASSLDGAGVDEQFFGPGTRLTVL.

The rearrangement uses TRBV19 and TRBJ1-1, with D possibly TRBD1 on 5 matching bases. The CDR3 runs to 13 residues. The germline CDR1 and CDR2 sequences are LNHDA and SQIVND (reference sequence). Deletions cut 2 bases from V and 7 bases from J, with 11 bases between. The CDR3 region is CASSIWGTGEAFF. CDR3 DNA sequence: TGTGCCAGTAGTATATGGGGAACAGGTGAAGCTTTCTTT.

The chain combines TRBV7-9 with TRBJ2-1; D might be TRBD1 (6 bases). Between the trimmed V and J ends, which lost 5 bases and 7 bases, there was a span of 12 bases. CDR3 length: 13 amino acids. Germline V gives CDR1 SEHNR, CDR2 FQNEAQ (reference sequence). The CDR3 DNA reads as TGTGCCAGCAGCCCTCCGAGGGGGAATGAGCAGTTCTTC. The encoded protein is CASSPPRGNEQFF.

This chain links TRBV9 with TRBJ2-2; 8 bases map to TRBD1. Germline values: CDR1 SGDLS, CDR2 YYNGEE. Germline trimming cut 3 bases from V and 4 bases from J; bases unmatched to any gene: 8. This CDR3 has 16 residues. Written as DNA, the CDR3 is TGTGCCAGCAGCGCTTGGACAGGGAGTGCCACCGGGGAGCTGTTTTTT. Encoded protein: CASSAWTGSATGELFF. The whole variable domain, remainder taken from reference TRBV9 and TRBJ2-2, is DSGVTQTPKHLITATGQRVTLRCSPRSGDLSVYWYQQSLDQGLQFLIQYYNGEERAKGNILERFSAQQFPDLHSELNLSSLELGDSALYFCASSAWTGSATGELFFGEGSRLTVL.

This clone was seen a few times. The chain has TRBV27 and TRBJ2-1; 10 bases align to TRBD2. Germline CDR1 and CDR2: MNHEY and SMNVEV (reference sequence). The CDR3 covers 14 residues. V lost 6 bases and J lost 5; bases outside the gene matches: 4. CDR3 sequence: CASRAGGVNNEQFF. The CDR3 nucleotides are TGTGCCAGCAGAGCGGGAGGGGTTAACAATGAGCAGTTCTTC.

The chain links TRBV11-2 to TRBJ2-7; possible D gene TRBD2, 6 bases. The CDR3 spans 10 residues. Germline CDR1 is SGHAT and CDR2 is FQNNGV. V lost 8 bases, J lost 7 bases, and 9 bases lay in between. CDR3 in amino acids: CASGGKEQYF. CDR3 bases: TGTGCCAGCGGAGGGAAAGAGCAGTACTTC.

This clone came up once. This chain connects TRBV7-2 to TRBJ2-1, with 7 nucleotides matching TRBD2. The germline V gene has CDR1 SGHTA and CDR2 FQGNSA. V dropped 10 bases and J dropped 5; count of bases not matched to a gene: 8. The CDR3 extends over 13 amino acids. The CDR3 protein is CATGGGPHNEQFF. In nucleotides, the CDR3 is TGTGCCACCGGGGGAGGGCCCCACAATGAGCAGTTCTTC.

J is TRBJ1-4 and V is TRBV7-2; possibly TRBD1 for D (5 bases). The ends were cut back, 1 base at V and 4 bases at J, with 10 bases in the middle. From germline, CDR1 is SGHTA and CDR2 FQGNSA. There are 15 residues in the CDR3. Written as DNA, the CDR3 is TGTGCCAGCAGCTTAGTTGGGGCTCTTAATGAAAAACTGTTTTTT. Translated, it gives CASSLVGALNEKLFF. Filled out from reference TRBV7-2 and TRBJ1-4, the complete variable domain reads GAGVSQSPSNKVTEKGKDVELRCDPISGHTALYWYRQSLGQGLEFLIYFQGNSAPDKSGLPSDRFSAERTGGSVSTLTIQRTQQEDSAVYLCASSLVGALNEKLFFGSGTQLSVL.

The gene calls are TRBV28 and TRBJ1-2; TRBD1 aligns across 9 bases. With V trimmed by 10 bases and J by 2 bases, 11 bases remained unmatched. CDR1 MDHEN and CDR2 SYDVKM come from the germline V gene. The CDR3 contains 15 residues. Here the CDR3 reads CATQQGALRNYGYTF. CDR3 DNA sequence: TGTGCCACCCAACAGGGGGCACTGAGAAACTATGGCTACACCTTC.

V usage is TRBV7-9 and J usage is TRBJ2-3, with 13 bases matching TRBD2. J was trimmed by 13 bases and V by 5 bases; bases with no gene match: 6. This CDR3 comprises 13 residues. Germline values: CDR1 SEHNR, CDR2 FQNEAQ (reference sequence). In nucleotides, the CDR3 is TGTGCCAGCAGCACGGGGACTAGCGGGAAGAAGTATTTT. Translating it yields CASSTGTSGKKYF.

This clone was detected only a few times. The chain joins TRBV28 to TRBJ2-6, with 8 bases matching TRBD1. Germline V gene sequence: CDR1 MDHEN, CDR2 SYDVKM. The CDR3 runs 18 residues. V was clipped by 6 bases and J by 4 bases; unmatched bases: 14. The CDR3 sequence: CASSPGDRFRPGANVLTF. CDR3 coding DNA: TGTGCCAGCAGCCCTGGGGACAGGTTTCGACCAGGGGCCAACGTCCTGACTTTC.

The genes are TRBV10-3 and TRBJ1-6, with a weak D call TRBD1 (5 bases). V dropped 0 bases and J dropped 9 bases, with 18 bases sitting between them. The V gene's germline CDR1 is ENHRY and CDR2 SYGVKD. The CDR3 extends over 17 amino acids. DNA for the CDR3: TGTGCCATCAGTGAGTCGGAGGGGCCAGGTCAGATTTCACCCCTCCACTTT. It translates to CAISESEGPGQISPLHF.

This clone was seen just once. The V and J genes are TRBV7-8 and TRBJ2-2; 9 bases line up with TRBD2. This CDR3 has 19 amino acids. The germline V gene has CDR1 SGHVS and CDR2 FQNEAQ. The ends lost 1 base at V and 4 bases at J; junction bases unmatched: 13. CDR3 sequence: CASSLVPVSAGGFTGELFF. Here the CDR3 DNA reads TGTGCCAGCAGCTTAGTTCCCGTGTCGGCGGGAGGGTTCACCGGGGAGCTGTTTTTT. The full variable domain, in which reference TRBV7-8 and TRBJ2-2 provide the parts outside the CDR3, is GAGVSQSPRYKVAKRGQDVALRCDPISGHVSLFWYQQALGQGPEFLTYFQNEAQLDKSGLPSDRFFAERPEGSVSTLKIQRTQQEDSAVYLCASSLVPVSAGGFTGELFFGEGSRLTVL.

The CDR3 DNA reads TGTGCCAGCAGCCTCGACGGCGGGTTAAGCACAGATACGCAGTATTTT. Its protein is CASSLDGGLSTDTQYF. The chain joins TRBV7-2 to TRBJ2-3, with D perhaps TRBD2 (5 bases). The ends were cut back, 5 bases at V and 0 bases at J, with 15 bases in the middle. CDR3 length: 16 residues. The germline gives CDR1 SGHTA, CDR2 FQGNSA.

This clone is a singleton in its sample. The J gene is TRBJ2-1, the V gene TRBV5-4; 10 bases are shared with TRBD2. V was pared by 0 bases and J by 1 base, with 1 base of the junction left unmatched. The V gene's germline CDR1 is SGHNT and CDR2 YYREEE (reference sequence). The CDR3 is 16 residues long. The CDR3 region is CASSLATSGSYNEQFF. CDR3 bases: TGTGCCAGCAGCTTGGCGACTAGCGGGTCCTACAATGAGCAGTTCTTC.

V usage is TRBV18 and J usage is TRBJ2-3; perhaps TRBD1 as D (6 bases). V was trimmed by 5 bases and J by 1 base, leaving 10 bases between them. Germline CDR1 is KGHSH and CDR2 is LQKENI. This CDR3 comprises 14 residues. The CDR3 is CASSIRTGTDTQYF. The CDR3 DNA sequence: TGTGCCAGCTCAATCCGGACAGGCACAGATACGCAGTATTTT.

This clone has just a few counts. This sequence joins TRBV5-5 and TRBJ1-2, with 8 nucleotides matching TRBD1. V lost 0 bases, J lost 7 bases, and 14 bases stayed unmatched. The CDR3 is made up of 17 amino acids. Germline assignment: CDR1 SGHKS and CDR2 YYEKEE (reference sequence). The CDR3 reads CASSLGQGAPRSRGYTF. In DNA form, the CDR3 reads TGTGCCAGCAGCTTGGGCCAGGGGGCGCCGAGAAGTCGTGGCTACACCTTC.

V is TRBV4-1 and J is TRBJ1-2; a weak D match, TRBD1 (6 bases). V shed 0 bases and J shed 2 bases, with 10 bases lying between them. From germline, CDR1 is MGHRA and CDR2 YSYEKL. The CDR3 length is 15 residues. CDR3: CASSQDYRENYGYTF. The CDR3 bases are TGCGCCAGCAGCCAAGATTACAGGGAAAACTATGGCTACACCTTC.

In its sample, this clone was seen once. The chain recombines TRBV30 with TRBJ2-1; a possible D gene is TRBD1 (6 bases). The CDR3 is made up of 13 amino acids. Germline CDR1 is GTSNPN and CDR2 is SVGIG (reference sequence). The V end lost 0 bases, the J end lost 9 bases, and 12 bases lay between the germline ends. The CDR3 here is CAWSVQGWAEQFF. The CDR3 DNA sequence: TGTGCCTGGAGTGTACAGGGCTGGGCTGAGCAGTTCTTC.